The 28 T cell receptor beta chains below all came from one sample that was sequenced in a study of cytomegalovirus exposure and HLA in healthy donors. PCR was performed using 60 Vbeta and 13 Jbeta primers. Clones were read by immunoSEQ multiplex PCR, and TCRdb kept only the in-frame ones, dropping some. The top ten clones hold approximately 8.5% of a sample with roughly 180,000 clones, approximately 83% of them seen once. Sequenced input: PBMCs. The receptors shown here come from a man aged 18 to 35 in good health and CMV-seropositive.

The rearrangement joins TRBV18 to TRBJ1-1; 10 nucleotides match TRBD1. The CDR3 length is 18 residues. After removal of 4 bases from V and 1 base from J, the junction contained 12 bases not matched to a gene. Germline V gives CDR1 KGHSH, CDR2 LQKENI. The CDR3: CASSQLSTGGLGNTEAFF. The CDR3 DNA reads TGTGCCAGCTCACAATTATCGACAGGGGGCTTAGGGAACACTGAAGCTTTCTTT.

As concerns this clone: The junction shows a germline mismatch at one end, possibly a read error. J is TRBJ2-7 and V is TRBV6-6, with 15 bases aligning to TRBD2. Looked up from germline, CDR1 is MNHNY and CDR2 is SVGAGI (reference sequence). The CDR3 runs 15 residues. The CDR3 protein is CAISYGTSGGTEQYF. The CDR3 DNA reads as TGTGCCATCAGTTACGGGACTAGCGGGGGGACAGAGCAGTACTTC.

The V and J genes are TRBV13 and TRBJ1-1, with D possibly being TRBD1 (6 bases). Between the trimmed V and J ends, which lost 5 bases and 7 bases, there was a span of 14 bases. This CDR3 has 13 amino acids. Germline CDR1 and CDR2: PRHDT and FYEKMQ (reference sequence). For the CDR3, the DNA is TGTGCCAGCAGCCCAGGGGTGGGGAATGAAGCTTTCTTT. Its translation is CASSPGVGNEAFF.

This clone has a handful of counts. The V and J genes are TRBV4-3 and TRBJ2-7; 7 nucleotides line up with TRBD1. The trim removed 3 bases at V and 3 bases at J, leaving 2 bases unmatched. The CDR3 is 13 residues long. Per germline, CDR1 LGHNA and CDR2 YSLEER. Here the CDR3 DNA reads TGCGCCAGCAGCCAGGGACAGAACTACGAGCAGTACTTC. Its translation: CASSQGQNYEQYF.

The gene calls are TRBV2 and TRBJ1-1, with D uncertain. Germline assignment: CDR1 SNHLY and CDR2 FYNNEI. The CDR3 sequence is 15 residues long. V shed 7 bases and J shed 4 bases, with 19 bases lying between them. Written as DNA, the CDR3 is TGTGCCAGCAACGGGATTAGTCAGAATCGCACTGAAGCTTTCTTT. Residues: CASNGISQNRTEAFF.

The chain combines TRBV30 with TRBJ2-7; 8 positions match TRBD1. The CDR3 has 13 amino acids. Germline V gives CDR1 GTSNPN, CDR2 SVGIG (reference sequence). Trimming removed 7 bases from V and 5 bases from J; junction bases left unmatched: 10. This CDR3 reads CAYHPTGVNEQYF. The CDR3 DNA reads as TGTGCCTACCACCCGACAGGGGTGAACGAGCAGTACTTC. The full variable domain, rest sourced from reference TRBV30 and TRBJ2-7, is SQTIHQWPATLVQPVGSPLSLECTVEGTSNPNLYWYRQAAGRGLQLLFYSVGIGQISSEVPQNLSASRPQDRQFILSSKKLLLSDSGFYLCAYHPTGVNEQYFGPGTRLTVT.

The chain couples TRBV2 to TRBJ2-3; D gene ambiguous. Trimming stripped 6 bases from V and 4 bases from J, with 5 bases between. The CDR3 runs to 11 residues. Looked up from germline, CDR1 is SNHLY and CDR2 is FYNNEI. The CDR3 nucleotides are TGTGCCAGCAGCCAGTCAGATACGCAGTATTTT. Its translation: CASSQSDTQYF. Based on the CDR3 plus reference TRBV2 and TRBJ2-3, the full variable domain is EPEVTQTPSHQVTQMGQEVILRCVPISNHLYFYWYRQILGQKVEFLVSFYNNEISEKSEIFDDQFSVERPDGSNFTLKIRSTKLEDSAMYFCASSQSDTQYFGPGTRLTVL.

In nucleotides, the CDR3 is TGTGCCAGCAGCGTAGGACGGCTAGCGGGGGGAAGCCGGGATACGCAGTATTTT. It is translated as CASSVGRLAGGSRDTQYF. This chain connects TRBV9 to TRBJ2-3; 11 positions match TRBD2. CDR1 and CDR2 (germline): SGDLS, YYNGEE. V shed 0 bases, J shed 6 bases, and the junction held 12 bases outside the gene matches. The CDR3 sequence is 18 residues long.

The V call is TRBV7-2, the J call TRBJ1-1; D unclear. The V end was cut by 1 base, the J end by 9 bases, with 9 bases between. This CDR3 has 12 amino acids. CDR1 and CDR2 (germline): SGHTA, FQGNSA. In DNA, the CDR3 is TGTGCCAGCAGCTTAGGATCACAGAAAGCTTTCTTT. It translates to CASSLGSQKAFF.

The V call is TRBV14, the J call TRBJ2-5; 8 bases are a match to TRBD2. The CDR3 is 15 residues long. Germline CDR1 and CDR2: SGHDN and FVKESK. Germline trimming cut 1 base from V and 5 bases from J; bases unmatched to any gene: 6. CDR3 DNA sequence: TGTGCCAGCAGCCAAGGTGCGGGGGGAAGTGAGACCCAGTACTTC. The encoded protein is CASSQGAGGSETQYF.

The chain links TRBV19 to TRBJ2-3, with TRBD2 as a possible D gene (6 bases). Germline V gene data show CDR1 as LNHDA and CDR2 as SQIVND (reference sequence). The germline V and J ends were trimmed by 5 bases and 0 bases, with 9 bases remaining between them. The length of the CDR3 is 14 residues. CDR3 loop: CASSWEVSTDTQYF. DNA for the CDR3: TGTGCCAGTAGTTGGGAGGTGAGCACAGATACGCAGTATTTT.

This clone appeared a single time. The CDR3 region is CASSKGQNTEAFF. In nucleotides, the CDR3 is TGCGCCAGCAGCAAGGGACAGAACACTGAAGCTTTCTTT. The V call is TRBV5-1, the J call TRBJ1-1; D perhaps matches TRBD1 (6 bases). This CDR3 is built from 13 residues. The V and J ends lost 4 bases and 1 base respectively, with 8 bases between them. Germline CDR1 reads SGHRS; CDR2 reads YFSETQ.

This chain uses TRBV5-6 with TRBJ1-2, with D hard to call. From germline, CDR1 is SGHDT and CDR2 YYEEEE. V lost 4 bases and J lost 3, with 13 bases in between. CDR3 length: 14 residues. DNA of the CDR3: TGTGCCAGCAGCCCCCGCCGGGGATACTATGGCTACACCTTC. This sequence encodes CASSPRRGYYGYTF.

This chain joins TRBV27 and TRBJ2-3; tentatively, D is TRBD2 (6 bases). The CDR3 runs 16 residues. Deletions cut 9 bases from V and 4 bases from J, with 23 bases between. CDR1 and CDR2 from the germline V gene are MNHEY and SMNVEV (reference sequence). The chain's CDR3 is CARRMRRPGEADTQYF. The CDR3 nucleotides read TGTGCCAGGAGAATGCGTCGGCCGGGGGAGGCAGATACGCAGTATTTT.

The rearrangement links TRBV25-1 to TRBJ2-7; TRBD1 aligns across 7 bases. Trimming removed 8 bases from V and 2 bases from J; junction bases left unmatched: 9. This CDR3 spans 14 amino acids. Germline V lookup: CDR1 MGHDK, CDR2 SYGVNS. In DNA form, the CDR3 reads TGTGCCAGCCAGAGACAGGGCCTCACCTACGAGCAGTACTTC. It encodes CASQRQGLTYEQYF.

The chain couples TRBV2 to TRBJ1-6, with a possible D match to TRBD1 (6 bases). This CDR3 spans 13 amino acids. Trimming took 8 bases from V and 8 from J, leaving 13 bases between them. Per the germline V gene, CDR1 is SNHLY and CDR2 is FYNNEI. The CDR3 bases are TGTGCCAGCCCTACAGGGAAGGATTCACCCCTCCACTTT. It yields the protein CASPTGKDSPLHF.

The J gene is TRBJ2-3, the V gene TRBV6-4, with a tentative D call TRBD2 (6 bases). There are 14 residues in the CDR3. Trimming removed 6 bases from V and 3 bases from J, with 13 bases in between. CDR1 and CDR2 from the germline V gene are MRHNA and SNTAGT. CDR3: CASSPGLLTDTQYF. The CDR3 DNA reads as TGTGCCAGCAGCCCGGGACTCCTTACAGATACGCAGTATTTT.

The chain joins TRBV7-9 to TRBJ1-6; 11 bases fit TRBD1. This CDR3 is built from 16 residues. With V trimmed by 2 bases and J by 8 bases, 5 bases remained unmatched. Per the germline V gene, CDR1 is SEHNR and CDR2 is FQNEAQ (reference sequence). CDR3 in amino acids: CASSLWPGQGDSPLHF. CDR3 DNA: TGTGCCAGCAGCTTATGGCCGGGACAGGGGGATTCACCCCTCCACTTT.

The chain couples TRBV7-2 to TRBJ2-2; 13 bases are a match to TRBD2. Losses at the gene ends were 4 bases for V and 4 bases for J; bases not matched to a gene: 12. Germline assignment: CDR1 SGHTA and CDR2 FQGNSA. This CDR3 is built from 19 residues. This CDR3 is CASSSTTSGGAFRTGELFF. As DNA, the CDR3 is TGTGCCAGCAGCTCCACAACTAGCGGGGGGGCCTTTCGCACCGGGGAGCTGTTTTTT.

The CDR3 sequence is CASSLVAGGPETQYF. DNA for the CDR3: TGTGCCAGCAGCTTAGTGGCGGGGGGGCCTGAGACCCAGTACTTC. The chain recombines TRBV7-8 with TRBJ2-5; 9 bases agree with TRBD2. The CDR3 consists of 15 residues. The germline gives CDR1 SGHVS, CDR2 FQNEAQ. J lost 5 bases, V lost 1 base, and 5 bases had no gene match.

The rearrangement uses TRBV4-3 and TRBJ2-7, with 10 bases fitting TRBD2. Per germline, CDR1 LGHNA and CDR2 YSLEER. The J segment lost 5 bases and the V segment lost 4 bases, leaving 8 bases of the junction unmatched. This CDR3 is built from 15 residues. CDR3 region: CASSPAGGPSDEQYF. DNA of the CDR3: TGCGCCAGCAGCCCAGCGGGGGGGCCCTCAGACGAGCAGTACTTC.

The chain combines TRBV18 with TRBJ2-2; maybe TRBD2 (6 bases). Germline CDR1 and CDR2: KGHSH and LQKENI. The CDR3 runs 16 residues. V lost 0 bases, J lost 6 bases, and 14 bases lay in between. CDR3 in DNA: TGTGCCAGCTCACCACCTTATGGGGGGTACGCCGGGGAGCTGTTTTTT. Its protein product is CASSPPYGGYAGELFF.

This sequence joins TRBV6-5 and TRBJ1-2; 7 bases are shared with TRBD1. This CDR3 has 11 residues. The germline CDR1 and CDR2 sequences are MNHEY and SVGAGI. V shed 9 bases and J 7 bases; nucleotides not matched to a gene: 5. The CDR3 protein is CASFQGVGYTF. The DNA of the CDR3 is TGTGCCAGTTTTCAGGGGGTTGGCTACACCTTC.

The count of this clone is one. The chain is built from TRBV1 and TRBJ1-3; no DNA check was done on the table's D call, TRBD1. TRBV1 corresponds to a pseudogene. The CDR3 totals 16 residues. The CDR3 protein is CTSSQKADSSGNTIYF. CDR3 DNA sequence: TGCACCAGCAGCCAAAAGGCAGACAGCTCTGGAAACACCATATATTTT.

The J gene is TRBJ1-1, the V gene TRBV30, with D maybe TRBD1 (5 bases). CDR1 and CDR2 from the germline V gene are GTSNPN and SVGIG (reference sequence). This CDR3 region has 14 residues. V lost 2 bases, J lost 4 bases, and 14 bases lay in between. The CDR3 nucleotides read TGTGCCTGGAGTAGGGGAGGGGCAAGCACTGAAGCTTTCTTT. Translated: CAWSRGGASTEAFF.

The chain is built from TRBV10-1 and TRBJ2-5; TRBD2 aligns across 7 bases. This CDR3 is built from 14 residues. V shed 6 bases and J 1 base; nucleotides not matched to a gene: 5. Germline V CDR1 and CDR2: WNHNN, SYGVQD (reference sequence). The CDR3 loop is CASRGRGCQETQYF. In DNA, the CDR3 is TGCGCCAGCAGGGGGCGGGGGTGCCAAGAGACCCAGTACTTC.

This chain uses TRBV9 with TRBJ1-3; D unresolved. CDR1 is SGDLS and CDR2 is YYNGEE in the germline V gene. V shed 3 bases and J shed 1 base, with 5 bases lying between them. There are 13 residues in the CDR3. CDR3 amino acids: CASSALSGNTIYF. CDR3 coding DNA: TGTGCCAGCAGCGCTCTATCTGGAAACACCATATATTTT.

The chain combines TRBV7-3 with TRBJ2-5; 9 bases map to TRBD2. The J call is doubtful: the DNA matches TRBJ2-7 better. The CDR3 spans 14 residues. Germline V gives CDR1 SGHTA, CDR2 FQGTGA. The CDR3 region is CASSQTSGAYEQYF. The DNA for the CDR3 is TGTGCCAGCAGTCAGACTAGCGGAGCCTACGAGCAGTACTTC.